These T cell receptor beta chains were read from a single sample in a study of T cell responses to AZD1222 COVID-19 vaccine. The protocol was immunoSEQ multiplex PCR, while the TCRdb copy is restricted to in-frame clones and leaves out a portion. The repertoire holds under 150,000 clones, with 80% to 95% as singletons. This specimen was peripheral blood, taken 28 days after the second AZD1222 dose. All receptors derive from an adult who received the AZD1222 COVID-19 vaccine. CDR3s include the opening cysteine and the closing phenylalanine or tryptophan. D genes are given only for firm matches. The size entry is marked missing in some rows and otherwise reads once, few, many or a size class.

j_gene: TRBJ2-3; v_gene: TRBV5-1; len: 20; abundance: -; d_gene: TRBD1; CDR3aa: CASSFLLSLQGISSTDTQYF; CDR3nt: TGCGCCAGCAGCTTCCTGCTCAGCTTACAGGGGATTTCTAGCACAGATACGCAGTATTTT
j_gene: TRBJ2-3; v_gene: TRBV18; len: 13; abundance: -; d_gene: -; CDR3aa: CASSSGPTDTQYF; CDR3nt: TGTGCCAGCTCATCAGGACCCACAGATACGCAGTATTTT
j_gene: TRBJ2-3; v_gene: TRBV6-1; len: 17; abundance: -; d_gene: -; CDR3aa: CASSEALTAGPWDTQYF; CDR3nt: TGTGCCAGCAGTGAAGCACTCACGGCTGGGCCATGGGATACGCAGTATTTT
j_gene: TRBJ1-4; v_gene: TRBV14; len: 16; abundance: -; d_gene: -; CDR3aa: CASSQEPRRTNEKLFF; CDR3nt: TGTGCCAGCAGCCAAGAGCCCAGGAGAACTAATGAAAAACTGTTTTTT
j_gene: TRBJ2-1; v_gene: TRBV25-1; len: 12; abundance: -; d_gene: -; CDR3aa: CASSITGHEQFF; CDR3nt: TGTGCCAGCAGTATCACAGGGCATGAGCAGTTCTTC
j_gene: TRBJ2-2; v_gene: TRBV10-1; len: 11; abundance: -; d_gene: -; CDR3aa: CASSDSGELFF; CDR3nt: TGCGCCAGCAGTGATTCCGGGGAGCTGTTTTTT
j_gene: TRBJ1-5; v_gene: TRBV6-2/TRBV6-3; len: 15; abundance: -; d_gene: -; CDR3aa: CASSHSGGEYQPQHF; CDR3nt: TGTGCCAGCAGTCACTCTGGGGGAGAGTATCAGCCCCAGCATTTT
j_gene: TRBJ2-7; v_gene: TRBV7-9; len: 14; abundance: -; d_gene: TRBD2; CDR3aa: CASSLSGSPYEQYF; CDR3nt: TGTGCCAGCAGCCTTAGCGGGAGTCCCTACGAGCAGTACTTC
j_gene: TRBJ2-4; v_gene: TRBV11-2; len: 18; abundance: few; d_gene: TRBD2; CDR3aa: CASSLGGAGGASKNIQYF; CDR3nt: TGTGCCAGCAGCTTAGGGGGGGCGGGGGGCGCGTCCAAAAACATTCAGTACTTC
j_gene: TRBJ2-5; v_gene: TRBV10-3; len: 15; abundance: -; d_gene: TRBD1; CDR3aa: CAISESTGGRETQYF; CDR3nt: TGTGCCATCAGTGAGTCTACAGGGGGCCGGGAGACCCAGTACTTC
j_gene: TRBJ1-1; v_gene: TRBV5-1; len: 15; abundance: once; d_gene: -; CDR3aa: CASSLAGSQNTEAFF; CDR3nt: TGCGCCAGCAGCTTGGCCGGGAGTCAGAACACTGAAGCTTTCTTT
j_gene: TRBJ2-2; v_gene: TRBV2; len: 14; abundance: -; d_gene: TRBD2; CDR3aa: CAGRTSGALGELFF; CDR3nt: TGTGCCGGCCGGACTAGCGGGGCCCTCGGGGAGCTGTTTTTT
j_gene: TRBJ2-2; v_gene: TRBV14; len: 17; abundance: -; d_gene: -; CDR3aa: CASSPPGGPLVTGELFF; CDR3nt: TGTGCCAGCAGCCCCCCCGGGGGGCCATTGGTCACCGGGGAGCTGTTTTTT
j_gene: TRBJ2-1; v_gene: TRBV5-6; len: 14; abundance: -; d_gene: TRBD2; CDR3aa: CASSFWGGSNEQFF; CDR3nt: TGTGCCAGCAGCTTTTGGGGCGGGAGCAATGAGCAGTTCTTC
j_gene: TRBJ2-7; v_gene: TRBV5-6; len: 15; abundance: -; d_gene: -; CDR3aa: CASSLVSIGRGEQYF; CDR3nt: TGTGCCAGCAGCTTAGTTTCGATCGGCCGCGGCGAGCAGTACTTC
j_gene: TRBJ1-2; v_gene: TRBV2; len: 16; abundance: -; d_gene: TRBD1; CDR3aa: CASRQDRWGQGEGYTF; CDR3nt: TGTGCCAGCAGGCAAGACAGATGGGGACAGGGTGAGGGCTACACCTTC
j_gene: TRBJ1-4; v_gene: TRBV7-8; len: 20; abundance: once; d_gene: -; CDR3aa: CASSLEGGYQGPGDGEKLFF; CDR3nt: TGTGCCAGCAGCTTAGAGGGGGGATACCAGGGACCAGGGGATGGTGAAAAACTGTTTTTT
j_gene: TRBJ1-6; v_gene: TRBV30; len: 13; abundance: -; d_gene: -; CDR3aa: CAWRPGDNSPLHF; CDR3nt: TGTGCCTGGAGGCCGGGGGACAATTCACCCCTCCACTTT
j_gene: TRBJ2-2; v_gene: TRBV18; len: 16; abundance: -; d_gene: TRBD1; CDR3aa: CASSPRRTGVTGELFF; CDR3nt: TGTGCCAGCTCACCACGTAGGACAGGGGTGACCGGGGAGCTGTTTTTT
j_gene: TRBJ1-2; v_gene: TRBV15; len: 18; abundance: -; d_gene: -; CDR3aa: CATSRVPVTVGGDYGYTF; CDR3nt: TGTGCCACCAGCAGAGTTCCCGTGACAGTTGGTGGCGACTATGGCTACACCTTC
j_gene: TRBJ2-2; v_gene: TRBV10-2; len: 13; abundance: -; d_gene: -; CDR3aa: CASSEYITGKMFF; CDR3nt: TGCGCCAGCAGTGAGTACATTACCGGGAAGATGTTTTTT
j_gene: TRBJ1-4; v_gene: TRBV27; len: 14; abundance: -; d_gene: TRBD1; CDR3aa: CASRTTGGEAKLFF; CDR3nt: TGTGCCAGCAGAACGACAGGGGGTGAGGCCAAACTGTTTTTT
j_gene: TRBJ1-2; v_gene: TRBV20-1; len: 14; abundance: -; d_gene: -; CDR3aa: CSASQGLTAYGYTF; CDR3nt: TGCAGTGCTAGTCAGGGCTTAACGGCCTATGGCTACACCTTC
j_gene: TRBJ1-1; v_gene: TRBV7-8; len: 17; abundance: -; d_gene: -; CDR3aa: CASSSIGGVLGNTEAFF; CDR3nt: TGTGCCAGCAGCTCCATCGGGGGGGTTTTAGGGAACACTGAAGCTTTCTTT
j_gene: TRBJ2-1; v_gene: TRBV11-2; len: 17; abundance: -; d_gene: TRBD2; CDR3aa: CASSLDKGLAGVREQFF; CDR3nt: TGTGCCAGCAGCTTAGATAAGGGACTAGCGGGAGTACGTGAGCAGTTCTTC
j_gene: TRBJ1-3; v_gene: TRBV5-6; len: 13; abundance: -; d_gene: -; CDR3aa: CASSLDSGNTIYF; CDR3nt: TGTGCCAGCAGCTTGGACAGTGGAAACACCATATATTTT
j_gene: TRBJ1-5; v_gene: TRBV28; len: 14; abundance: few; d_gene: -; CDR3aa: CASRPAAGHQPQHF; CDR3nt: TGTGCCAGCAGGCCGGCGGCTGGACATCAGCCCCAGCATTTT
j_gene: TRBJ2-5; v_gene: TRBV27; len: 13; abundance: -; d_gene: -; CDR3aa: CASSFVSQETQYF; CDR3nt: TGTGCCAGCTCATTTGTCAGTCAAGAGACCCAGTACTTC
j_gene: TRBJ2-2; v_gene: TRBV11-3; len: 13; abundance: -; d_gene: TRBD2; CDR3aa: CASSRGGTGELFF; CDR3nt: TGTGCCAGCAGCCGGGGGGGAACCGGGGAGCTGTTTTTT
j_gene: TRBJ1-6; v_gene: TRBV5-1; len: 15; abundance: -; d_gene: -; CDR3aa: CASSFDPNGNSPLHF; CDR3nt: TGCGCCAGCAGCTTTGACCCCAATGGCAATTCACCCCTCCACTTT
j_gene: TRBJ2-7; v_gene: TRBV6-2/TRBV6-3; len: 11; abundance: -; d_gene: -; CDR3aa: CASSDVGLEYF; CDR3nt: TGTGCCAGCAGCGACGTGGGCCTGGAGTACTTC
j_gene: TRBJ1-5; v_gene: TRBV19; len: 15; abundance: -; d_gene: -; CDR3aa: CASRGSANSNQPQHF; CDR3nt: TGTGCCAGTAGAGGGTCAGCGAATAGCAATCAGCCCCAGCATTTT
j_gene: TRBJ1-5; v_gene: TRBV6-4; len: 14; abundance: -; d_gene: -; CDR3aa: CASSDSARYQPQHF; CDR3nt: TGTGCCAGCAGTGATTCGGCAAGATATCAGCCCCAGCATTTT
j_gene: TRBJ2-3; v_gene: TRBV30; len: 11; abundance: -; d_gene: -; CDR3aa: CAWSLPDTQYF; CDR3nt: TGTGCCTGGAGCCTACCAGATACGCAGTATTTT
j_gene: TRBJ2-5; v_gene: TRBV7-6; len: 15; abundance: -; d_gene: -; CDR3aa: CASTVPGHPSGTQYF; CDR3nt: TGTGCCAGCACCGTACCGGGACACCCATCGGGGACCCAGTACTTC
j_gene: TRBJ2-7; v_gene: TRBV3-1/TRBV3-2; len: 14; abundance: -; d_gene: -; CDR3aa: CASSQAPNSYEQYF; CDR3nt: TGTGCCAGCAGCCAAGCCCCCAACTCCTACGAGCAGTACTTC
j_gene: TRBJ2-7; v_gene: TRBV9; len: 14; abundance: -; d_gene: -; CDR3aa: CASSVEGLSYEQYF; CDR3nt: TGTGCCAGCAGCGTAGAGGGACTCTCCTACGAGCAGTACTTC
j_gene: TRBJ2-7; v_gene: TRBV2; len: 14; abundance: -; d_gene: -; CDR3aa: CASCERDSKYEQYF; CDR3nt: TGTGCCAGCTGTGAGAGAGACAGCAAATACGAGCAGTACTTC
j_gene: TRBJ1-5; v_gene: TRBV6-2/TRBV6-3; len: 16; abundance: -; d_gene: -; CDR3aa: CASSQSPPRSNQPQHF; CDR3nt: TGTGCCAGCAGCCAAAGCCCCCCCCGGAGCAATCAGCCCCAGCATTTT
j_gene: TRBJ1-1; v_gene: TRBV19; len: 15; abundance: once; d_gene: -; CDR3aa: CASSPPSGRNTEAFF; CDR3nt: TGTGCCAGTAGTCCTCCCTCAGGTCGGAACACTGAAGCTTTCTTT
j_gene: TRBJ1-3; v_gene: TRBV29-1; len: 12; abundance: -; d_gene: -; CDR3aa: CSVKADGNTIYF; CDR3nt: TGCAGCGTTAAAGCAGACGGAAACACCATATATTTT
j_gene: TRBJ2-1; v_gene: TRBV7-9; len: 15; abundance: once; d_gene: TRBD2; CDR3aa: CASSTSGNSYNEQFF; CDR3nt: TGTGCCAGCAGCACGAGCGGGAATTCCTACAATGAGCAGTTCTTC
j_gene: TRBJ2-5; v_gene: TRBV7-7; len: 16; abundance: -; d_gene: TRBD2; CDR3aa: CASSLAGYGPGETQYF; CDR3nt: TGTGCTAGCAGCTTAGCGGGGTACGGCCCCGGGGAGACCCAGTACTTC
j_gene: TRBJ1-6; v_gene: TRBV3-1/TRBV3-2; len: 15; abundance: -; d_gene: -; CDR3aa: CASSQVERGASPLHF; CDR3nt: TGTGCCAGCAGCCAAGTGGAAAGGGGAGCCTCACCCCTCCACTTT
j_gene: TRBJ2-3; v_gene: TRBV24-1; len: 13; abundance: -; d_gene: -; CDR3aa: CATSDPWADTQYF; CDR3nt: TGTGCCACCAGTGACCCATGGGCAGATACGCAGTATTTT
j_gene: TRBJ2-5; v_gene: TRBV7-9; len: 14; abundance: -; d_gene: -; CDR3aa: CASSLPQGGKTQYF; CDR3nt: TGTGCCAGCAGCTTACCGCAGGGGGGTAAGACCCAGTACTTC
j_gene: TRBJ2-7; v_gene: TRBV7-9; len: 12; abundance: -; d_gene: -; CDR3aa: CASSTQGYEQYF; CDR3nt: TGTGCCAGCAGCACCCAGGGATACGAGCAGTACTTC
j_gene: TRBJ1-1; v_gene: TRBV7-9; len: 13; abundance: -; d_gene: -; CDR3aa: CASIGGFNTEAFF; CDR3nt: TGTGCCAGCATCGGAGGTTTTAACACTGAAGCTTTCTTT
j_gene: TRBJ1-1; v_gene: TRBV5-1; len: 17; abundance: -; d_gene: TRBD1; CDR3aa: CASSSVRDRARGTEAFF; CDR3nt: TGCGCCAGCAGCTCGGTCCGGGACAGGGCTCGAGGTACTGAAGCTTTCTTT
j_gene: TRBJ2-7; v_gene: TRBV2; len: 14; abundance: -; d_gene: TRBD2; CDR3aa: CASSGTSGSDEQYF; CDR3nt: TGTGCCAGCAGTGGGACTAGCGGGAGTGACGAGCAGTACTTC
j_gene: TRBJ2-7; v_gene: TRBV29-1; len: 13; abundance: -; d_gene: -; CDR3aa: CSVGQGTTYEQYF; CDR3nt: TGCAGCGTTGGGCAGGGCACTACCTACGAGCAGTACTTC
j_gene: TRBJ2-1; v_gene: TRBV5-5; len: 15; abundance: -; d_gene: TRBD1; CDR3aa: CASSLYRGSHNEQFF; CDR3nt: TGTGCCAGCAGCTTGTACAGGGGGTCCCACAATGAGCAGTTCTTC
j_gene: TRBJ2-5; v_gene: TRBV9; len: 13; abundance: once; d_gene: -; CDR3aa: CASSVAGQETQYF; CDR3nt: TGTGCCAGCAGCGTAGCAGGTCAAGAGACCCAGTACTTC
j_gene: TRBJ2-1; v_gene: TRBV7-2; len: 11; abundance: -; d_gene: -; CDR3aa: CASSSYPEQFF; CDR3nt: TGTGCCAGCAGCTCCTATCCTGAGCAGTTCTTC